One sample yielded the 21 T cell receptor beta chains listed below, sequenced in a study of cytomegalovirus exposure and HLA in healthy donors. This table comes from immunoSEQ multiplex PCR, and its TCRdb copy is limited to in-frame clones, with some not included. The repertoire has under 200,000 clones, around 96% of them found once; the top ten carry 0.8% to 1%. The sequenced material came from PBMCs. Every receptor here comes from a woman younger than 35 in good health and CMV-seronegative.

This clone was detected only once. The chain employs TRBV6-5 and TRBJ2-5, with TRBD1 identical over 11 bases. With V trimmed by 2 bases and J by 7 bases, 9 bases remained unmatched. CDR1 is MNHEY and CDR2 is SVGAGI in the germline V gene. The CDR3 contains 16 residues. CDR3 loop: CASSYQGQGAGGTQYF. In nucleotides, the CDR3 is TGTGCCAGCAGTTACCAAGGACAGGGGGCCGGAGGGACCCAGTACTTC.

For the CDR3, the DNA is TGTGCCAGCAAATACGGACAGGGGGACTACGAGCAGTACTTC. Amino acids: CASKYGQGDYEQYF. This chain connects TRBV6-5 to TRBJ2-7; TRBD1 aligns across 10 bases. Per germline, CDR1 MNHEY and CDR2 SVGAGI. J lost 3 bases, V lost 7 bases, and 6 bases had no gene match. This CDR3 is built from 14 residues.

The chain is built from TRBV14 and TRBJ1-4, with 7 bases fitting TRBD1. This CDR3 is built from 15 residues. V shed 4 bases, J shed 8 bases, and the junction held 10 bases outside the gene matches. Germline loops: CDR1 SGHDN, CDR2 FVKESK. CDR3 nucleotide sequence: TGTGCCAGCAGCCGACCGGGACAGCGTATGGAAAAACTGTTTTTT. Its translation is CASSRPGQRMEKLFF.

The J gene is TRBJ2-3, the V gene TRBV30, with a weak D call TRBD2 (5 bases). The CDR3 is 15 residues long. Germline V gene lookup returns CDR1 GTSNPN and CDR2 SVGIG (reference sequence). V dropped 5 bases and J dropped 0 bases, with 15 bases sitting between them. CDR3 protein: CAWAYGLGSTDTQYF. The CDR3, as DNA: TGTGCCTGGGCATATGGACTGGGGAGCACAGATACGCAGTATTTT.

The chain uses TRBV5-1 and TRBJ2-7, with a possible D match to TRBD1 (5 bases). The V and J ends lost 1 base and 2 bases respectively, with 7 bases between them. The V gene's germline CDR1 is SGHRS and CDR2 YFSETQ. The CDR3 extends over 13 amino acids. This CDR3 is CASSLTGPYEQYF. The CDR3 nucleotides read TGCGCCAGCAGCTTGACAGGCCCCTACGAGCAGTACTTC.

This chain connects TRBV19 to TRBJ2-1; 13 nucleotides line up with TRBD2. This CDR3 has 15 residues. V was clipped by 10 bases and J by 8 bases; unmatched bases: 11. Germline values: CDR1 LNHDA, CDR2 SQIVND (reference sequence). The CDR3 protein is CATLPGTSGAHEQFF. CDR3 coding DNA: TGTGCCACTCTCCCTGGGACTAGCGGGGCCCATGAGCAGTTCTTC.

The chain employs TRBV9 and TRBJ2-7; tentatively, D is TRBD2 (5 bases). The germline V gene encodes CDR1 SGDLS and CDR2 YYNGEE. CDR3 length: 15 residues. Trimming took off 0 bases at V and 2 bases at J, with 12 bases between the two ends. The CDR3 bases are TGTGCCAGCAGCGTAGACGAGGGAACGACCTACGAGCAGTACTTC. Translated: CASSVDEGTTYEQYF.

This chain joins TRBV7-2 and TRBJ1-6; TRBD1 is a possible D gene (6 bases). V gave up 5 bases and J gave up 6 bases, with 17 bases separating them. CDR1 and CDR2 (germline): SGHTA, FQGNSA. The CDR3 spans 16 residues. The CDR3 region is CASSTSSPRGNSPLHF. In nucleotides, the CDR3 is TGTGCCAGCAGCACCTCCTCCCCCAGGGGTAATTCACCCCTCCACTTT. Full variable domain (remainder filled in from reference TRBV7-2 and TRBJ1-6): GAGVSQSPSNKVTEKGKDVELRCDPISGHTALYWYRQSLGQGLEFLIYFQGNSAPDKSGLPSDRFSAERTGGSVSTLTIQRTQQEDSAVYLCASSTSSPRGNSPLHFGNGTRLTVT.

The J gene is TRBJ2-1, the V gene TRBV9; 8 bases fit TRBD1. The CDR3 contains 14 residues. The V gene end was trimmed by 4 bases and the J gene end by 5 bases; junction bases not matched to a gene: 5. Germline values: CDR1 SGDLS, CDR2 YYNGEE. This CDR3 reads CASSFRTGHNEQFF. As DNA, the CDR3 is TGTGCCAGCAGCTTCCGGACAGGGCACAATGAGCAGTTCTTC. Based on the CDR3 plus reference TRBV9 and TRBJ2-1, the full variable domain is DSGVTQTPKHLITATGQRVTLRCSPRSGDLSVYWYQQSLDQGLQFLIQYYNGEERAKGNILERFSAQQFPDLHSELNLSSLELGDSALYFCASSFRTGHNEQFFGPGTRLTVL.

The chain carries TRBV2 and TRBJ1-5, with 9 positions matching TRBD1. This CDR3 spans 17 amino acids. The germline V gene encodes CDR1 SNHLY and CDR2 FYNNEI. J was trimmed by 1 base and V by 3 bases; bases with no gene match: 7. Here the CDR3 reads CASSEGQGIASNQPQHF. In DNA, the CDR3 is TGTGCCAGCAGTGAGGGACAGGGCATTGCGAGCAATCAGCCCCAGCATTTT. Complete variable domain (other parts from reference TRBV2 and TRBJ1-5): EPEVTQTPSHQVTQMGQEVILRCVPISNHLYFYWYRQILGQKVEFLVSFYNNEISEKSEIFDDQFSVERPDGSNFTLKIRSTKLEDSAMYFCASSEGQGIASNQPQHFGDGTRLSIL.

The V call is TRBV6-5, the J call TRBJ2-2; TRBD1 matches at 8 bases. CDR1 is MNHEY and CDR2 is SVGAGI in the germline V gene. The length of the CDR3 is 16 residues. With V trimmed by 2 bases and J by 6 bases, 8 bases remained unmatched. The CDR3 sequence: CASSYKGAGGAGELFF. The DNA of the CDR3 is TGTGCCAGCAGTTACAAGGGGGCAGGGGGCGCCGGGGAGCTGTTTTTT.

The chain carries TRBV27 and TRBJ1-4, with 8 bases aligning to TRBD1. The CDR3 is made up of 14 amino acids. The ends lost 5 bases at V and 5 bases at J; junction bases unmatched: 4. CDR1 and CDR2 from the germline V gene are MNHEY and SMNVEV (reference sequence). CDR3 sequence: CASSEGDRNEKLFF. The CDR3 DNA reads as TGTGCCAGCAGTGAGGGGGACAGGAATGAAAAACTGTTTTTT.

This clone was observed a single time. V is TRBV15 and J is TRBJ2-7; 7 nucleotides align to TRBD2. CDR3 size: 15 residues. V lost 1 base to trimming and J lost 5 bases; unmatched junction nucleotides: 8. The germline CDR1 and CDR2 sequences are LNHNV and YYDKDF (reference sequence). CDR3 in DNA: TGTGCCACCAGCAGAGGGACTGGGGGGGGGAACGAGCAGTACTTC. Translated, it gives CATSRGTGGGNEQYF.

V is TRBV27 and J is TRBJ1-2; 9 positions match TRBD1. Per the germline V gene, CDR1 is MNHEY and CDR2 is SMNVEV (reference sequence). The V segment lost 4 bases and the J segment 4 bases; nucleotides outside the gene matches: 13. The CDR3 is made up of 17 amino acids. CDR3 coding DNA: TGTGCCAGCAGTTCCGACGGGACAGGGTTGATGGGCTATGGCTACACCTTC. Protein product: CASSSDGTGLMGYGYTF.

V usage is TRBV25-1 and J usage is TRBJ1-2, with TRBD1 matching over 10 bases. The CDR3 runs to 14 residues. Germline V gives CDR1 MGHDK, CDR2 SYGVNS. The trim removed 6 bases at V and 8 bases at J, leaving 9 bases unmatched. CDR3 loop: CASRDPGQGSGYTF. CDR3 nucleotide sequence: TGTGCCAGCAGGGACCCGGGACAGGGGAGCGGCTACACCTTC.

The CDR3, as DNA: TGCAGTGCTAGAGATCTTGAAAAACTGTTTTTT. This translates into CSARDLEKLFF. The V gene is TRBV20-1, the J gene TRBJ1-4; D is ambiguous. Per the germline V gene, CDR1 is DFQATT and CDR2 is SNEGSKA (reference sequence). The CDR3 sequence is 11 residues long. V was pared by 0 bases and J by 7 bases, with 3 bases between.

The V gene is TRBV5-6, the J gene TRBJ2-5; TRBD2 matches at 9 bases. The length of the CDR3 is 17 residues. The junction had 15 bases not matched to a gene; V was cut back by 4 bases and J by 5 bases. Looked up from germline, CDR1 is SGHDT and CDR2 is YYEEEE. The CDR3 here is CASSPLSRGGGFETQYF. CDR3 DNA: TGTGCCAGCAGCCCCCTGTCTCGCGGGGGGGGTTTTGAGACCCAGTACTTC.

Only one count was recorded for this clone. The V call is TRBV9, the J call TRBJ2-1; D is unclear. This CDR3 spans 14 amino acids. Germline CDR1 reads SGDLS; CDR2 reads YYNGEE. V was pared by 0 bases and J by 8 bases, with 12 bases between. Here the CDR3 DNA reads TGTGCCAGCAGCGTAGCCGCCTTTCGGGATGAGCAGTTCTTC. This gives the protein CASSVAAFRDEQFF.

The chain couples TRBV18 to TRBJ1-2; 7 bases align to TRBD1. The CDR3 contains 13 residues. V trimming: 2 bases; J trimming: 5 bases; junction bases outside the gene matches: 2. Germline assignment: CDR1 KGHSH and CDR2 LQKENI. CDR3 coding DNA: TGTGCCAGCTCACCAGGGACAGATTATGGCTACACCTTC. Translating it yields CASSPGTDYGYTF.

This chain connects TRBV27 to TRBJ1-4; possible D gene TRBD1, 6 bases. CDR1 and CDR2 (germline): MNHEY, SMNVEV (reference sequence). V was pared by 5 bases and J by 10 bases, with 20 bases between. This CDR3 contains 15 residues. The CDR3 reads CASSPYPGGAGKLFF. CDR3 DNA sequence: TGTGCCAGCAGTCCATACCCTGGGGGGGCTGGAAAACTGTTTTTT. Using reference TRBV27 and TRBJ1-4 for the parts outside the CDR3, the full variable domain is EAQVTQNPRYLITVTGKKLTVTCSQNMNHEYMSWYRQDPGLGLRQIYYSMNVEVTDKGDVPEGYKVSRKEKRNFPLILESPSPNQTSLYFCASSPYPGGAGKLFFGSGTQLSVL.

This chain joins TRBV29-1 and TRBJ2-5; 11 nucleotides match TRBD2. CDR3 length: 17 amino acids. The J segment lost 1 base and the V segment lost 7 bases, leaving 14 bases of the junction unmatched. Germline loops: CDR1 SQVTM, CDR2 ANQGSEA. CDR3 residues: CSAARTSGGSRQETQYF. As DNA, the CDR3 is TGCAGCGCCGCGCGCACTAGCGGGGGTTCCCGCCAAGAGACCCAGTACTTC.